These 23 T cell receptor beta chains originate from one sample sequenced in a study of cytomegalovirus exposure and HLA in healthy donors. Assay used: immunoSEQ multiplex PCR; TCRdb lists only in-frame clones, some missing. The table lists about 110,000 clones, approximately 94% of them singletons. The material sequenced was PBMCs. These receptors were collected from a woman younger than 35 in good health and CMV-seronegative.

The rearrangement uses TRBV5-6 and TRBJ2-1, with a tentative D call TRBD1 (7 bases). Trimming shortened V by 3 bases and J by 9 bases, and 13 bases separated the two germline ends. The CDR3 consists of 13 residues. Germline V CDR1 and CDR2: SGHDT, YYEEEE. CDR3 loop: CASSSPGGGEQFF. The CDR3, as DNA: TGTGCCAGCAGCTCGCCAGGGGGAGGTGAGCAGTTCTTC.

The V and J genes are TRBV5-6 and TRBJ1-1, with D possibly matching TRBD1 (5 bases). The CDR3 is made up of 15 amino acids. V lost 2 bases to trimming and J lost 0 bases, with 11 bases between them. Per the germline V gene, CDR1 is SGHDT and CDR2 is YYEEEE. The CDR3 loop reads CASSFAGRMNTEAFF. CDR3 DNA sequence: TGTGCCAGCAGCTTTGCGGGACGGATGAACACTGAAGCTTTCTTT.

The chain employs TRBV9 and TRBJ2-4, with 8 positions matching TRBD2. Trimming took 4 bases from V and 7 from J; bases not matched to a gene: 7. Germline loops: CDR1 SGDLS, CDR2 YYNGEE. The CDR3 spans 14 residues. CDR3 nucleotides: TGTGCCAGCAGCCCCATGACGGGGGGGAACATTCAGTACTTC. Protein: CASSPMTGGNIQYF.

J is TRBJ1-1 and V is TRBV7-6; tentative D call: TRBD1 (5 bases). This CDR3 has 13 residues. The V end lost 5 bases, the J end lost 0 bases, and 7 bases lay between the germline ends. The germline V gene encodes CDR1 SGHVS and CDR2 FNYEAQ. The CDR3 DNA is TGTGCCAGCAGCAGGGGTCTGAACACTGAAGCTTTCTTT. This codes for CASSRGLNTEAFF.

This rearrangement joins TRBV19 to TRBJ2-7, with 7 nucleotides matching TRBD2. This CDR3 is built from 14 residues. Trimming took 2 bases from V and 6 from J; bases not matched to a gene: 7. Germline loops: CDR1 LNHDA, CDR2 SQIVND (reference sequence). The CDR3 region is CASSILGGFAEQYF. The CDR3 nucleotides are TGTGCCAGTAGTATATTGGGGGGGTTTGCCGAGCAGTACTTC.

The CDR3 loop is CASSLVSSTDTQYF. CDR3 nucleotide sequence: TGTGCCAGCAGCTTAGTCTCTAGCACAGATACGCAGTATTTT. The rearrangement uses TRBV7-2 and TRBJ2-3; D gene uncertain. Trimming removed 1 base at V and 0 bases at J, with 5 bases between. This CDR3 region has 14 residues. The V gene's germline CDR1 is SGHTA and CDR2 FQGNSA.

The V call is TRBV29-1, the J call TRBJ1-2, with 8 bases that match TRBD1. The germline gives CDR1 SQVTM, CDR2 ANQGSEA. V lost 5 bases and J lost 5; bases outside the gene matches: 7. There are 13 residues in the CDR3. The CDR3 is CSVREDRVYGYTF. In nucleotides, the CDR3 is TGCAGCGTTCGGGAGGACAGGGTGTATGGCTACACCTTC.

The CDR3 sequence: CASSLRTVNTEAFF. Written as DNA, the CDR3 is TGTGCCAGCTCACTAAGGACAGTTAACACTGAAGCTTTCTTT. The chain combines TRBV18 with TRBJ1-1, with D maybe TRBD1 (6 bases). The CDR3 is made up of 14 amino acids. V was clipped by 4 bases and J by 2 bases, with 11 bases between them. Germline-derived CDR1 and CDR2 are KGHSH and LQKENI.

V and J are TRBV28 and TRBJ1-2, with D unclear. In germline, CDR1 is MDHEN, CDR2 SYDVKM. V gave up 2 bases and J gave up 2 bases, with 6 bases separating them. CDR3 length: 13 amino acids. For the CDR3, the DNA is TGTGCCAGCAGTTTAAAACTCAACTATGGCTACACCTTC. Protein: CASSLKLNYGYTF.

The rearrangement joins TRBV5-1 to TRBJ2-7, with 9 positions matching TRBD2. This CDR3 region has 17 residues. CDR1 is SGHRS, CDR2 YFSETQ, per germline. Losses at the gene ends were 1 base for V and 0 bases for J; bases not matched to a gene: 8. CDR3 sequence: CASSLRLAGSSSYEQYF. DNA for the CDR3: TGCGCCAGCAGCTTGCGTCTAGCGGGGTCGAGCTCCTACGAGCAGTACTTC.

V is TRBV29-1 and J is TRBJ1-5; D unclear. V lost 4 bases and J lost 7, with 14 bases in between. The germline gives CDR1 SQVTM, CDR2 ANQGSEA. The CDR3 consists of 13 residues. Here the CDR3 DNA reads TGCAGCGTTGGAGCGTCAAACGGACAGCCCCAGCATTTT. Protein: CSVGASNGQPQHF. The full variable domain, in which reference TRBV29-1 and TRBJ1-5 provide the parts outside the CDR3, is SAVISQKPSRDICQRGTSLTIQCQVDSQVTMMFWYRQQPGQSLTLIATANQGSEATYESGFVIDKFPISRPNLTFSTLTVSNMSPEDSSIYLCSVGASNGQPQHFGDGTRLSIL.

This clone was seen just once. This chain connects TRBV5-1 to TRBJ1-1, with 7 bases matching TRBD1. The CDR3 runs to 16 residues. The trim removed 4 bases at V and 3 bases at J, leaving 12 bases unmatched. Germline values: CDR1 SGHRS, CDR2 YFSETQ. DNA of the CDR3: TGCGCCAGCAGCCCTAACTCCGGACAGGCCTACACTGAAGCTTTCTTT. Encoded protein: CASSPNSGQAYTEAFF.

V is TRBV11-2 and J is TRBJ2-1, with D perhaps matching TRBD2 (5 bases). The CDR3 loop spans 13 amino acids. Germline CDR1 reads SGHAT; CDR2 reads FQNNGV. Trimming pared 5 bases from V and 8 bases from J, leaving 13 bases between. The CDR3 region has the DNA TGTGCCAGCAGCCTCGCCCGTAGCGATGAGCAGTTCTTC. It specifies CASSLARSDEQFF.

This clone was recorded once. The chain employs TRBV6-1 and TRBJ2-1; a possible D gene is TRBD2 (6 bases). V lost 7 bases and J lost 5, with 12 bases in between. The CDR3 extends over 13 amino acids. Per germline, CDR1 MNHNS and CDR2 SASEGT. The CDR3 DNA sequence: TGTGCCAGCAAATTGGGACTTGACAATGAGCAGTTCTTC. It translates to CASKLGLDNEQFF.

This chain uses TRBV7-9 with TRBJ2-5, with 12 bases identical to TRBD2. The V gene end was trimmed by 4 bases and the J gene end by 2 bases; junction bases not matched to a gene: 2. Per the germline V gene, CDR1 is SEHNR and CDR2 is FQNEAQ (reference sequence). The CDR3 is 15 residues long. CDR3 DNA: TGTGCCAGCAGCTGGCTAGCGGGGGGGCAAGAGACCCAGTACTTC. Its protein is CASSWLAGGQETQYF.

The chain links TRBV18 to TRBJ2-6; 8 bases map to TRBD1. The CDR3 contains 21 residues. The ends lost 3 bases at V and 4 bases at J; junction bases unmatched: 20. CDR1 and CDR2 (germline): KGHSH, LQKENI. CDR3 DNA: TGTGCCAGCTCACCCCGAATCATGTCCCTACAGGGGGGCTTAGGGGCCAACGTCCTGACTTTC. Encoded protein: CASSPRIMSLQGGLGANVLTF.

V usage is TRBV5-1 and J usage is TRBJ2-3; 9 bases map to TRBD2. Germline V lookup: CDR1 SGHRS, CDR2 YFSETQ. The CDR3 is 19 residues long. The trim removed 0 bases at V and 2 bases at J, leaving 13 bases unmatched. The CDR3 DNA sequence: TGCGCCAGCAGCTTGGCCGGCAGTCGGGCGGGGGGGTTCACAGATACGCAGTATTTT. This gives the protein CASSLAGSRAGGFTDTQYF.

The rearrangement uses TRBV9 and TRBJ1-6, with D possibly being TRBD1 (6 bases). The CDR3 loop spans 15 amino acids. Germline V gene lookup returns CDR1 SGDLS and CDR2 YYNGEE. Trimming took off 0 bases at V and 9 bases at J, with 13 bases between the two ends. CDR3 nucleotides: TGTGCCAGCAGCGTAGATTCCAGGGGTGGTTCACCCCTCCACTTT. This codes for CASSVDSRGGSPLHF.

This chain joins TRBV9 and TRBJ1-3; D might be TRBD1 (5 bases). This CDR3 spans 16 amino acids. Trimming took off 6 bases at V and 4 bases at J, with 20 bases between the two ends. Germline values: CDR1 SGDLS, CDR2 YYNGEE. The CDR3, as DNA: TGTGCCAGCACCCTAACAGCGACAGAGGCAGGAAACACCATATATTTT. The encoded protein is CASTLTATEAGNTIYF.

The V gene is TRBV7-9, the J gene TRBJ2-1; perhaps D is TRBD1 or TRBD2 (9 bases each). CDR3 length equals 15 residues. The germline gives CDR1 SEHNR, CDR2 FQNEAQ (reference sequence). With 5 bases removed from V and 15 bases from J, the gap between germline ends came to 26 bases. The CDR3 DNA follows: TGTGCCAGCAGCCGGACAGGGGAAGGACTAGCGTGGGGGTTCTTC. As protein: CASSRTGEGLAWGFF.

The chain joins TRBV28 to TRBJ1-1; perhaps TRBD1 as D (5 bases). V lost 5 bases, J lost 6 bases, and 22 bases lay in between. The CDR3 is 16 amino acids. Germline V gives CDR1 MDHEN, CDR2 SYDVKM. The DNA for the CDR3 is TGTGCCAGCAGTCTCACATACCGGGACCCGGGGGCTGAAGCTTTCTTT. Its protein is CASSLTYRDPGAEAFF.

This rearrangement joins TRBV15 to TRBJ1-5; 7 bases are a match to TRBD1. V lost 3 bases and J lost 4; bases outside the gene matches: 3. Germline V CDR1 and CDR2: LNHNV, YYDKDF (reference sequence). This CDR3 has 14 amino acids. This chain's CDR3 is CATSRDRRNQPQHF. The CDR3 coding sequence is TGTGCCACCAGCAGGGACAGGAGGAATCAGCCCCAGCATTTT.

This clone turned up a few times. The gene calls are TRBV5-4 and TRBJ1-6; 11 bases agree with TRBD1. CDR1 SGHNT and CDR2 YYREEE come from the germline V gene (reference sequence). The junction had 7 bases not matched to a gene; V was cut back by 4 bases and J by 7 bases. The CDR3 has 16 residues. CDR3 in DNA: TGTGCCAGCAGCCCGCGGACAGGGGGCGGGAATTCACCCCTCCACTTT. It encodes CASSPRTGGGNSPLHF.